This T cell receptor beta chain stems from a study of T cell changes during pregnancy in multiple sclerosis (dated by TCRdb to about 2019). General notes on the study: The study looked at changes in the T cell repertoire across pregnancy in women with multiple sclerosis.

Taken from cysteine to phenylalanine, the CDR3 has 14 residues. Only CDR3 DNA is held: 42 bases, read in frame from base 1. For this chain, trimming is 5 bases at the V end and 7 bases at the J end, and the number of junction bases without a gene match is 7. CDR1 and CDR2 are drawn from the germline V gene (reference sequence): MNHEY, SMNVEV. As for this clone: The antigen it recognizes is unknown. One base away there is no much larger clone; base qualities are not given.

Library construction relied on the immunoSEQ multiplex PCR assay. TCRdb re-hosts the immuneACCESS table, in-frame sequences only. Its copies lack some clones; in the studies checked, an unresolved V gene accounts for under half of them, and the cause for the rest is not known. This sample has about 94,000 clones in its table, and approximately 93% of those were observed once. 0.99% of the sample is held by the ten biggest clonotypes. The sequenced sample was peripheral blood, obtained after pregnancy. This clonotype was obtained from a female donor with multiple sclerosis, enrolled in a pregnancy study. This chain joins TRBV27 to TRBJ2-4; a stretch of 8 junction bases matches TRBD2. The nucleotides are TGTGCCAGCAGTCCAGGACCGGGGGGGAACATTCAGTACTTC. Translated, this gives CASSPGPGGNIQYF.